Each of the 4 T cell receptor beta chains below was sequenced from the same sample in a study of OX40 agonist ivuxolimab in advanced cancers. Receptor libraries were prepared by the immunoSEQ multiplex PCR assay. TCRdb's version of the immuneACCESS table is confined to in-frame rearrangements and falls short of the full clone set. An unresolved V gene accounts for under half of the shortfall where checked; the remainder is of unknown origin. Across this sample there are approximately 69,000 clones, with 70% to 85% seen only once. The ten largest clones take up more than 0.95% of the sample. The source material was CD4+ or CD8+ T cells sorted from blood, sampled in a trial of the OX40 agonist ivuxolimab. The receptors here all came from an adult with an advanced solid tumor such as melanoma, head and neck, liver or kidney cancer.

This chain links TRBV5-4 with TRBJ1-1; unclear D gene. Germline CDR1 reads SGHNT; CDR2 reads YYREEE (reference sequence). The CDR3 runs to 13 residues. Trimming removed 4 bases at V and 7 bases at J, with 14 bases between. CDR3 sequence reads: CASSPVGTDEAFF. The CDR3 region has the DNA TGTGCCAGCAGCCCTGTTGGTACAGATGAAGCTTTCTTT.

The genes are TRBV4-3 and TRBJ2-3; no firm D call. This CDR3 has 14 residues. Trimming left V 1 base short and J 3 bases short, with 8 bases between. Germline values: CDR1 LGHNA, CDR2 YSLEER. For the CDR3, the DNA is TGCGCCAGCAGCCAAGTCGAAATGACAGATACGCAGTATTTT. It encodes CASSQVEMTDTQYF.

About this clone: Other DNA variants within this sample encode the same CDR3. V usage is TRBV7-9 and J usage is TRBJ1-2, with D unresolved. This CDR3 contains 13 residues. Germline lookup yields CDR1 SEHNR and CDR2 FQNEAQ (reference sequence). Trimming removed 5 bases at V and 2 bases at J, with 9 bases between. Written as DNA, the CDR3 is TGTGCCAGCAGCAAGACGGAGAACTATGGCTACACCTTC. Its protein product is CASSKTENYGYTF.

This chain links TRBV5-6 with TRBJ2-1; D not resolved. Between the trimmed V and J ends, which lost 0 bases and 4 bases, there was a span of 5 bases. Per germline, CDR1 SGHDT and CDR2 YYEEEE. The CDR3 has 13 residues. The CDR3 DNA follows: TGTGCCAGCAGCTTGGTGGTTTACAATGAGCAGTTCTTC. This translates into CASSLVVYNEQFF.